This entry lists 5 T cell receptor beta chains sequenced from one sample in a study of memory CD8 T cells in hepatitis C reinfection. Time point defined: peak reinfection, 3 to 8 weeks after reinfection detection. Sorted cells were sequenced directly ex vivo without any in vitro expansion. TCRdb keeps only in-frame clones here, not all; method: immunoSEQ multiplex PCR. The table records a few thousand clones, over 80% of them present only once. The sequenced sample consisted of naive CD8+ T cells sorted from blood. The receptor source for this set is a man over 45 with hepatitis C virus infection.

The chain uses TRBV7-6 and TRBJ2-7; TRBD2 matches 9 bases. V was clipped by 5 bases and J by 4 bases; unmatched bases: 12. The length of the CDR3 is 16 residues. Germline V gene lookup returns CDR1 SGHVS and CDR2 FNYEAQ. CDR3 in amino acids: CASSEKPLAGEYEQYF. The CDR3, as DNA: TGTGCCAGCAGCGAAAAACCATTAGCGGGAGAGTACGAGCAGTACTTC. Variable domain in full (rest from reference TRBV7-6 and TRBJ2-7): GAGVSQSPRYKVTKRGQDVALRCDPISGHVSLYWYRQALGQGPEFLTYFNYEAQQDKSGLPNDRFSAERPEGSISTLTIQRTEQRDSAMYRCASSEKPLAGEYEQYFGPGTRLTVT.

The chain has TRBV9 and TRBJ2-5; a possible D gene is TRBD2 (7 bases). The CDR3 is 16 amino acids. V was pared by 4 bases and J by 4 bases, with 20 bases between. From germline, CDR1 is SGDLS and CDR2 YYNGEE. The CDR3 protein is CASSPWGGGQRETQYF. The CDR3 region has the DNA TGTGCCAGCAGCCCCTGGGGGGGCGGACAGAGAGAGACCCAGTACTTC.

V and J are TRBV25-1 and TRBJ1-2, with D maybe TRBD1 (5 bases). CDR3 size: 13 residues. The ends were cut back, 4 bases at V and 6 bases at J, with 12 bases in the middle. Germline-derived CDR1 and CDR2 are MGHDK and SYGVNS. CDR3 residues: CASSGAGWDGYTF. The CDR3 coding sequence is TGTGCCAGCAGTGGGGCAGGGTGGGATGGCTACACCTTC.

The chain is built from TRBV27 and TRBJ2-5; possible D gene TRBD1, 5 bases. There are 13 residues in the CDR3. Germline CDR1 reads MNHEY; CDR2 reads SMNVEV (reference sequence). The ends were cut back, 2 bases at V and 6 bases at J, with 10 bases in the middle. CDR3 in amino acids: CASSLRGLQTQYF. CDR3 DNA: TGTGCCAGCAGTTTAAGGGGTTTGCAGACCCAGTACTTC.

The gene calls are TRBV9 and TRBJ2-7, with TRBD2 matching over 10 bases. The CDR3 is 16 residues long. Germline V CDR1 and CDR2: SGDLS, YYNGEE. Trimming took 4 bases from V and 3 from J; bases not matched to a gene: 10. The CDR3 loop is CASSSLAGDSLYEQYF. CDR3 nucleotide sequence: TGTGCCAGCAGCTCCCTAGCGGGAGATAGTCTCTACGAGCAGTACTTC.